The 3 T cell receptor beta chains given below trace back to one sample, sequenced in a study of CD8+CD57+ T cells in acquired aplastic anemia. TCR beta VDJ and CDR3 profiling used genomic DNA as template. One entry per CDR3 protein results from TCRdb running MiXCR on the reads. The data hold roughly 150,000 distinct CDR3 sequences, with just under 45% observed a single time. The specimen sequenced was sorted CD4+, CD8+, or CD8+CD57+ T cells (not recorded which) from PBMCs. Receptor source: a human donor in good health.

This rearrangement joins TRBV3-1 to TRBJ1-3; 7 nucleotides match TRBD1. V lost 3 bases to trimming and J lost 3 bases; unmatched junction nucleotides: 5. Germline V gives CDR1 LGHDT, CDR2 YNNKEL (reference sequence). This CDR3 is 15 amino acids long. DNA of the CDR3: TGTGCCAGCAGCCATCGACAGGGCTTTGGAAACACCATATATTTT. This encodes CASSHRQGFGNTIYF.

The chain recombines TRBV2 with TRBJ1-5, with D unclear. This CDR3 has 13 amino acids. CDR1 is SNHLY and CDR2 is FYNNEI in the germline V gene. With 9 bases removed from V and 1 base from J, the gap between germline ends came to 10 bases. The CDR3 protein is CASTLDSNQPQHF. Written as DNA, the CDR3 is TGTGCCAGTACCTTGGACAGCAATCAGCCCCAGCATTTT.

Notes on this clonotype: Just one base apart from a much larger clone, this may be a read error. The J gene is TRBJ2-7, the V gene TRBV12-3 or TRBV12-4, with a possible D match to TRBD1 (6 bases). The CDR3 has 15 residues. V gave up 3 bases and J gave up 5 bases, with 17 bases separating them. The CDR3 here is CASSFDRLLANEQYF. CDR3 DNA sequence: TGTGCCAGCAGTTTTGACAGGTTGCTCGCAAACGAGCAGTACTTC.